The 12 T cell receptor beta chains presented below share a single source sample, sequenced in a study of blood T cell repertoires in COVID-19. Libraries were prepared by immunoSEQ multiplex PCR; TCRdb keeps only in-frame clonotypes and omits some of them. The sample holds hundreds of thousands of clones, roughly 90% seen once. The specimen was peripheral blood. These receptors originate from a woman in her seventies with COVID-19, enrolled during active disease.

The genes are TRBV28 and TRBJ1-1; 9 nucleotides match TRBD1. After removal of 6 bases from V and 12 bases from J, the junction contained 8 bases not matched to a gene. CDR1 is MDHEN and CDR2 is SYDVKM in the germline V gene. CDR3 length: 12 residues. The CDR3: CASSYGDRVTFF. The CDR3 nucleotides are TGTGCCAGCAGCTACGGGGACAGGGTTACTTTCTTT.

V is TRBV7-9 and J is TRBJ1-2, with D unclear. Looked up from germline, CDR1 is SEHNR and CDR2 is FQNEAQ (reference sequence). Trimming shortened V by 5 bases and J by 7 bases, and 17 bases separated the two germline ends. The CDR3 spans 14 residues. In nucleotides, the CDR3 is TGTGCCAGCAGCGAGACTGTCGGCGGGTCTGGCTACACCTTC. Amino acids: CASSETVGGSGYTF.

There are a few counts of this clone. V gene TRBV27 combines with J gene TRBJ2-7; D is uncertain. The length of the CDR3 is 11 residues. Trimming took off 4 bases at V and 3 bases at J, with 4 bases between the two ends. Germline assignment: CDR1 MNHEY and CDR2 SMNVEV (reference sequence). CDR3 protein: CASSSFYEQYF. DNA for the CDR3: TGTGCCAGCAGTTCCTTCTACGAGCAGTACTTC.

This clone was seen once. The gene calls are TRBV27 and TRBJ1-2, with D maybe TRBD1 (6 bases). Germline V gene lookup returns CDR1 MNHEY and CDR2 SMNVEV (reference sequence). This CDR3 is 15 amino acids long. V was clipped by 2 bases and J by 10 bases, with 20 bases between them. The CDR3 DNA sequence: TGTGCCAGCAGTTTAGGAAGGGGGTTCTCCTTCGACTACACCTTC. Its protein product is CASSLGRGFSFDYTF.

V usage is TRBV2 and J usage is TRBJ2-3; 7 positions agree with TRBD2. CDR3 length: 16 amino acids. CDR1 and CDR2 (germline): SNHLY, FYNNEI. J was trimmed by 0 bases and V by 4 bases; bases with no gene match: 7. DNA of the CDR3: TGTGCCAGCAGTGGGGCTAGCGGATTTAGCACAGATACGCAGTATTTT. Translating gives CASSGASGFSTDTQYF.

The rearrangement links TRBV11-3 to TRBJ2-1, with 10 nucleotides matching TRBD2. The length of the CDR3 is 15 residues. Trimming cost V 6 bases and J 4 bases; bases outside gene matches: 6. Germline values: CDR1 SGHNT, CDR2 YENEEA. Here the CDR3 reads CASRNLAGVYNEQFF. The CDR3 DNA sequence: TGTGCCAGCAGAAACCTAGCGGGAGTTTACAATGAGCAGTTCTTC.

The chain is built from TRBV4-2 and TRBJ2-1; D unresolved. The CDR3 contains 16 residues. V shed 0 bases and J shed 0 bases, with 9 bases lying between them. Looked up from germline, CDR1 is LGHNA and CDR2 is YNFKEQ. DNA for the CDR3: TGTGCCAGCAGCCAAGAGACCTCTAGCTCCTACAATGAGCAGTTCTTC. Protein product: CASSQETSSSYNEQFF.

CDR3 sequence (DNA): TGTGCCAGCAGTCTCCGGGACAGTGGGTACGAGCAGTACTTC. This gives the protein CASSLRDSGYEQYF. The gene calls are TRBV27 and TRBJ2-7, with 7 bases that match TRBD1. The V gene end was trimmed by 5 bases and the J gene end by 4 bases; junction bases not matched to a gene: 8. Germline V gene lookup returns CDR1 MNHEY and CDR2 SMNVEV (reference sequence). The CDR3 covers 14 residues.

This clone has only one observation. The chain couples TRBV7-3 to TRBJ2-2; tentatively, D is TRBD1 (6 bases). Germline CDR1 and CDR2: SGHTA and FQGTGA. V was shortened by 3 bases and J by 7 bases, with 18 bases between the two germline ends. The CDR3 spans 16 residues. CDR3 nucleotide sequence: TGTGCCAGCAGCTTCACCGGGACACGGGCGGGCGGGGAGCTGTTTTTT. Translated, it gives CASSFTGTRAGGELFF. The variable domain in full, with the rest retrieved from reference TRBV7-3 and TRBJ2-2, is GAGVSQTPSNKVTEKGKYVELRCDPISGHTALYWYRQSLGQGPEFLIYFQGTGAADDSGLPNDRFFAVRPEGSVSTLKIQRTERGDSAVYLCASSFTGTRAGGELFFGEGSRLTVL.

The chain links TRBV19 to TRBJ2-3; TRBD1 matches at 7 bases. Germline V CDR1 and CDR2: LNHDA, SQIVND (reference sequence). J was trimmed by 6 bases and V by 4 bases; bases with no gene match: 10. The CDR3 is 15 residues long. The CDR3 DNA sequence: TGTGCCAGTAGTAGAGGGGGCCTCGGGGAGGATACGCAGTATTTT. Translating gives CASSRGGLGEDTQYF.

The rearrangement uses TRBV9 and TRBJ1-2; no clear D gene. This CDR3 contains 13 residues. Germline V lookup: CDR1 SGDLS, CDR2 YYNGEE. V gave up 5 bases and J gave up 6 bases, with 14 bases separating them. The CDR3 sequence is CASRPEGSDGYTF. In DNA form, the CDR3 reads TGTGCCAGCAGGCCCGAAGGGAGTGATGGCTACACCTTC.

This clone showed up just once. The V and J genes are TRBV27 and TRBJ2-7; 9 bases are shared with TRBD1. V lost 3 bases and J lost 3; bases outside the gene matches: 6. Germline V gives CDR1 MNHEY, CDR2 SMNVEV (reference sequence). This CDR3 has 15 residues. The CDR3 here is CASSFTRDRDYEQYF. CDR3 nucleotide sequence: TGTGCCAGCAGTTTTACCCGGGACAGGGACTACGAGCAGTACTTC.